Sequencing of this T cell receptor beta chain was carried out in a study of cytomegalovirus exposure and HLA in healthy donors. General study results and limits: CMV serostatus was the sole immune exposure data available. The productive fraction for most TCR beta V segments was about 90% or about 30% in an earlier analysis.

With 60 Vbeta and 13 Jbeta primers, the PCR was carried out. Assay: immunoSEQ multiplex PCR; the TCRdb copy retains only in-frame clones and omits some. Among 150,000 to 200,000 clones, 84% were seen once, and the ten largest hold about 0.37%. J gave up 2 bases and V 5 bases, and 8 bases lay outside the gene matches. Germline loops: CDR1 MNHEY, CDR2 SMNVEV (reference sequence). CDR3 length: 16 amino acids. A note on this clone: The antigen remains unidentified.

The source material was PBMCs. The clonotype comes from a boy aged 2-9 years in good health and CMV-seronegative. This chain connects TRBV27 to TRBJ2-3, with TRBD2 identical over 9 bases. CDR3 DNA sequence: TGTGCCAGCAGTCCCTCGACTAGCGGCCACACAGATACGCAGTATTTT. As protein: CASSPSTSGHTDTQYF.